This T cell receptor (beta chain) was sequenced for a study of T cell changes during pregnancy in multiple sclerosis. Sequenced by immunoSEQ multiplex PCR; TCRdb stores in-frame clones only, minus some. Among roughly 32,000 clones listed, roughly nine tenths were seen once. Germline V gene data show CDR1 as KGHSH and CDR2 as LQKENI. This CDR3 has 15 amino acids. The V segment lost 2 bases and the J segment 4 bases; nucleotides outside the gene matches: 4. Material: CD8+ T cells from peripheral blood mononuclear cells, obtained in the third trimester of pregnancy. This chain joins TRBV18 and TRBJ1-2, with TRBD1 matching 10 bases. This clonotype was obtained from a female donor with multiple sclerosis, enrolled in a pregnancy study. The CDR3 reads CASSPGTGAPYGYTF. In DNA, the CDR3 is TGTGCCAGCTCACCAGGGACAGGGGCACCCTATGGCTACACCTTC.